This TCR beta chain came from a study of neurological immune-mediated disorders. Concerning this clonotype: The target antigen is unknown.

A 10-nucleotide random UMI tagged transcripts in template-switch 5'RACE cDNA synthesis. TCRdb reanalysed the 5' RACE reads using MiXCR and keeps one entry per CDR3 protein. Of 71,000 or so distinct CDR3 sequences listed, about an eighth were seen once; the top ten hold 4.6%. Study-wide findings and caveats: Among expanded clones, no CDR3 amino acid sequences were shared across subjects, a pattern suggesting private repertoires in all groups. Multiple sclerosis, the disease with the least TCR clonal expansion, fell below healthy controls, whereas HTLV-1-associated myelopathy showed the most.

Time point meaning: longitudinal time-point 1 (baseline). PBMCs numbering 2 million and stored at -80 C yielded the unsorted libraries. Germline V gives CDR1 SNHLY, CDR2 FYNNEI. The J segment lost 6 bases and the V segment lost 5 bases, leaving 10 bases of the junction unmatched. The CDR3 has 15 amino acids. The sequence was collected from a female donor with HTLV-1-associated myelopathy (HAM/TSP). The specimen was PBMCs. The chain employs TRBV2 and TRBJ2-1; 7 positions match TRBD1. For the CDR3, the DNA is TGTGCCAGCAGTATCGGACAGGTAGGATCCAATGAGCAGTTCTTC. Amino acid sequence: CASSIGQVGSNEQFF.